This TCR beta chain was obtained from a study of PD-L1 blockade in urothelial cancer. Background on the study: Patients started atezolizumab in about 2014, 1,200 mg intravenously every 3 weeks. T cell content in blood samples showed a median of approximately 150,000.

TCRdb's copy holds only in-frame clones and misses some; the assay was immunoSEQ multiplex PCR. Of about 120,000 clones listed, more than 75% are singletons. On this clone itself: As yet, its antigen is unknown.

Findings and limits, study-wide: Better progression-free and overall survival followed lower pretreatment blood clonality.

Time point described: peripheral blood 6 weeks after treatment start. CDR1 is MDHEN, CDR2 SYDVKM, per germline. CDR3 length: 17 residues. V dropped 2 bases and J dropped 5; count of bases not matched to a gene: 8. This rearrangement joins TRBV28 to TRBJ2-3; 12 bases line up with TRBD2. The source is a man aged 50 to 59 with urothelial cancer. The sample consisted of PBMCs, taken around atezolizumab (anti-PD-L1) treatment. The CDR3, as DNA: TGTGCCAGCAGTTTAATTTCTAGCGGGAGGGCCCAAGATACGCAGTATTTT. Amino acids: CASSLISSGRAQDTQYF.